Listed below are T cell receptor beta chains from one sample, sequenced in a study of long-term antiretroviral therapy in people with HIV. Clones were sequenced by immunoSEQ multiplex PCR, and TCRdb holds only the in-frame ones, with some missing. The table includes tens of thousands of clones, 90% to 95% detected once. This sample comprised unsorted PBMCs, obtained more than 6 years after starting antiretroviral therapy. The source is a young man with HIV. Both conserved end residues are part of each CDR3. D genes are given only for firm matches.

J gene | V gene | D gene | CDR3 protein | CDR3 DNA
TRBJ2-3 | TRBV5-1 | TRBD2 | CASRYSGRIDTQYF | TGCGCCAGCAGATATAGCGGGAGGATAGATACGCAGTATTTT
TRBJ2-3 | TRBV7-9 | TRBD2 | CASSPPSGGDTDTQYF | TGTGCCAGCAGCCCCCCAAGCGGGGGGGACACAGATACGCAGTATTTT
TRBJ1-3 | TRBV19 | - | CASSIFADGTPSGNTIYF | TGTGCCAGTAGTATCTTCGCAGACGGTACGCCGTCCGGAAACACCATATATTTT
TRBJ2-7 | TRBV12-5 | - | CASGLFGELGAYEQYF | TGTGCTAGTGGTTTGTTCGGGGAACTGGGAGCTTACGAGCAGTACTTC
TRBJ2-5 | TRBV28 | TRBD2 | CASSLRSGRPQYF | TGTGCCAGCAGTTTAAGAAGCGGGAGACCCCAGTACTTC
TRBJ2-2 | TRBV10-3 | TRBD2 | CAISESGGPGTGELFF | TGTGCCATCAGTGAGAGCGGGGGGCCAGGGACCGGGGAGCTGTTTTTT
TRBJ2-7 | TRBV27 | - | CASSGGGSYEQYF | TGTGCCAGCAGCGGGGGAGGTTCGTACGAGCAGTACTTC
TRBJ2-2 | TRBV7-3 | - | CASSLTGPPNTGELFF | TGTGCCAGCAGCTTAACGGGGCCCCCGAACACCGGGGAGCTGTTTTTT
TRBJ1-3 | TRBV12-5 | TRBD1 | CASGLHSGQESSGNTIYF | TGTGCTAGTGGTTTGCACTCCGGACAGGAGAGCTCTGGAAACACCATATATTTT
TRBJ2-7 | TRBV11-2 | TRBD2 | CASSPAPGLAVLGEQYF | TGTGCCAGCAGCCCCGCCCCGGGACTAGCGGTGTTGGGCGAGCAGTACTTC
TRBJ2-1 | TRBV7-2 | TRBD2 | CASSLFPSGGNNEQFF | TGTGCCAGCAGCTTATTTCCCTCGGGGGGAAACAATGAGCAGTTCTTC
TRBJ2-2 | TRBV6-1 | TRBD1 | CASSRTGESGELFF | TGTGCCAGCAGTAGGACAGGGGAATCCGGGGAGCTGTTTTTT
TRBJ1-2 | TRBV29-1 | TRBD1 | CSVAGTGKGRDYGYTF | TGCAGCGTGGCCGGGACAGGGAAGGGTAGGGACTATGGCTACACCTTC
TRBJ1-5 | TRBV19 | - | CASSRGRGNQPQHF | TGTGCCAGTAGTCGGGGGAGAGGGAATCAGCCCCAGCATTTT
TRBJ2-1 | TRBV15 | TRBD2 | CATSRDRGGMVYNEQFF | TGTGCCACCAGCAGAGATCGGGGGGGAATGGTTTACAATGAGCAGTTCTTC
TRBJ1-1 | TRBV30 | - | CAWSVETEAFF | TGTGCCTGGAGTGTGGAGACTGAAGCTTTCTTT
TRBJ1-2 | TRBV6-5 | - | CASSYDGSLNYGYTF | TGTGCCAGCAGTTACGATGGATCATTGAACTATGGCTACACCTTC
TRBJ2-2 | TRBV10-2 | TRBD1 | CASRPGQGAGELFF | TGCGCCAGCAGACCTGGACAGGGCGCCGGGGAGCTGTTTTTT
TRBJ2-2 | TRBV30 | - | CADGTAGTGELFF | TGTGCCGACGGGACAGCGGGAACCGGGGAGCTGTTTTTT
TRBJ2-5 | TRBV25-1 | TRBD2 | CASSEGLAGGGETQYF | TGTGCCAGCAGTGAGGGACTAGCGGGCGGAGGGGAGACCCAGTACTTC
TRBJ1-1 | TRBV6-5 | TRBD1 | CASSWGQVNTEAFF | TGTGCCAGCAGTTGGGGACAGGTAAACACTGAAGCTTTCTTT
TRBJ2-3 | TRBV20-1 | - | CSAREKAAQYF | TGCAGTGCTAGAGAAAAAGCTGCGCAGTATTTT
TRBJ2-2 | TRBV19 | TRBD2 | CASSIRTSGRKDTGELFF | TGTGCCAGTAGTATTCGGACTAGCGGGAGGAAGGACACCGGGGAGCTGTTTTTT
TRBJ2-7 | TRBV6-5 | - | CASSYTGEQYF | TGTGCCAGCAGTTACACAGGCGAGCAGTACTTC
TRBJ1-1 | TRBV7-2 | TRBD1 | CASCRQGFNTEAFF | TGTGCCAGCTGTAGACAGGGATTTAACACTGAAGCTTTCTTT
TRBJ1-2 | TRBV6-1 | - | CASGPWVSGYTF | TGTGCCAGCGGCCCCTGGGTATCTGGCTACACCTTC
TRBJ2-7 | TRBV5-1 | TRBD2 | CASSFLAGEAYEQYF | TGCGCCAGCAGCTTCTTAGCGGGGGAAGCCTACGAGCAGTACTTC
TRBJ2-7 | TRBV28 | - | CAIASPGGKVYEQYF | TGTGCCATTGCCTCTCCTGGCGGGAAAGTCTACGAGCAGTACTTC
TRBJ1-2 | TRBV9 | TRBD1 | CASSVDPGQNYGYTF | TGTGCCAGCAGCGTAGACCCGGGACAGAACTATGGCTACACCTTC
TRBJ1-1 | TRBV28 | TRBD1 | CASSEHRGGTEAFF | TGTGCCAGCAGCGAACACAGGGGGGGCACTGAAGCTTTCTTT
TRBJ2-7 | TRBV27 | - | CASSSFIHYEQYF | TGTGCCAGCAGTTCATTCATCCACTACGAGCAGTACTTC
TRBJ2-7 | TRBV5-4 | - | CASSLRAGKFYEQYF | TGTGCCAGCAGCTTGAGGGCAGGGAAGTTCTACGAGCAGTACTTC
TRBJ2-1 | TRBV4-2 | - | CASSQEPSYNEQFF | TGTGCCAGCAGCCAAGAACCGTCCTACAATGAGCAGTTCTTC
TRBJ2-7 | TRBV4-2 | TRBD2 | CASSQRLAGAYEQYF | TGTGCCAGCAGCCAAAGACTAGCGGGAGCCTACGAGCAGTACTTC
TRBJ1-2 | TRBV7-8 | - | CASSSYPKGGTDYGYTF | TGTGCCAGCAGCTCCTACCCAAAGGGAGGGACGGACTATGGCTACACCTTC
TRBJ2-7 | TRBV19 | TRBD1 | CASSIGQGLLEQYF | TGTGCCAGTAGTATCGGACAGGGGCTCCTCGAGCAGTACTTC
TRBJ2-7 | TRBV27 | - | CASSLSRYYEQYF | TGTGCCAGCAGTTTATCGAGATACTACGAGCAGTACTTC